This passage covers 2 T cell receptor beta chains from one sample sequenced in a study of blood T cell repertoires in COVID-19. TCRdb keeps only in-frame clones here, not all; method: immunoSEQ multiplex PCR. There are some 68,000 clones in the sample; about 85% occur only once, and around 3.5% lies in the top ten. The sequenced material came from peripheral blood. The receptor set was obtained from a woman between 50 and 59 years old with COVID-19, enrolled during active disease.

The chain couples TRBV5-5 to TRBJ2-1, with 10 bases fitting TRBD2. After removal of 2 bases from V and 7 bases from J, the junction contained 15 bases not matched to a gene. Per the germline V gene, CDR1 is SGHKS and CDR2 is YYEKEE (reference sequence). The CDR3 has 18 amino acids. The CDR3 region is CASSFFPAPSGSANEQFF. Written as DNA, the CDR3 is TGTGCCAGCAGCTTCTTCCCCGCCCCTAGCGGGAGTGCAAATGAGCAGTTCTTC.

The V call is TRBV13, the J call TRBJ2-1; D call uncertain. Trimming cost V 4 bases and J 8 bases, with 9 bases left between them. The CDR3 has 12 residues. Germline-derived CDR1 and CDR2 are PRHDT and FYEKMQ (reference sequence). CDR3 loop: CASSWHPDEQFF. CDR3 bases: TGTGCCAGCAGCTGGCACCCCGATGAGCAGTTCTTC.